This TCR beta chain was identified in a study of CXCR3-negative and CXCR3-positive naive CD8 T cells. Via 5' RACE with UMI labels, TRB cDNA libraries were prepared. After re-calling the 5' RACE reads, TCRdb lists one entry per CDR3 protein, DNA absent. In all, the sample yields about 150,000 distinct CDR3 sequences. The CDR3 is 16 residues long. Germline CDR1 reads SGHDN; CDR2 reads FVKESK. Study results and caveats: In CXCR3-positive naive cells, the TRB CDR3s were more hydrophobic than in CXCR3-negative naive cells.

On this clonotype: No antigen is known for it.

The chain combines TRBV14 with TRBJ2-1; absent DNA, TCRdb's TRBD2 call cannot be checked. This TCR was sampled from a human donor in good health. Some clones in this sample may be carry-over from other donors' samples. Specimen: naive CXCR3+ CD8+ T cells from blood. Subset here: CD45RO-CCR7+CD27+CD95- naive CD8+ T cells expressing CXCR3 (TNR3+). The CDR3 loop reads CASSQVAYSSYNEQFF.